A selection of T cell receptor beta chains follows, all from one sample in a study of blood T cell repertoires in COVID-19. TCRdb's table, derived via immunoSEQ multiplex PCR, lists solely in-frame clones and lacks some. In the table there are fewer than 150,000 clones, around 81% of which are singletons. What was sequenced was peripheral blood. Every receptor here comes from a man in his 70s with acute or convalescent COVID-19. CDR3s leave out the opening cysteine and the closing phenylalanine or tryptophan. Fields, in order: V gene, J gene, CDR3 protein.

>TRBV5-4|TRBJ2-7
ASTPDRGYEQY
>TRBV19|TRBJ1-2
ASSMWAQGLYGYT
>TRBV18|TRBJ1-3
ASSPEEHRGQGNTIY
>TRBV5-1|TRBJ1-1
ATSVSGYTEAF
>TRBV5-1|TRBJ1-2
ASSPYRANYGYT
>TRBV6-2/TRBV6-3|TRBJ1-5
ASSRSGGWEPQH
>TRBV7-2|TRBJ1-2
ASSLRIGQANYGYT
>TRBV7-9|TRBJ1-1
ASSFGSWRDTEAF
>TRBV18|TRBJ1-1
ASSLLDSMNTEAF
>TRBV7-2|TRBJ1-1
ASSPPRVSTEAF
>TRBV24-1|TRBJ1-2
ATSDPNRGGYT
>TRBV5-5|TRBJ2-1
ASSFLWRQGANNEQF
>TRBV7-9|TRBJ2-7
ASSMPGQVPEQY
>TRBV24-1|TRBJ1-4
ATSDPTFVRSGQTNEKLF
>TRBV7-2|TRBJ2-3
ASSLRIKRGGADTQY
>TRBV5-8|TRBJ1-4
ASSLPGREKLF
>TRBV24-1|TRBJ2-3
ATSDGGRGLDTQY
>TRBV3-1/TRBV3-2|TRBJ2-5
ASSQALAGPVETQY
>TRBV27|TRBJ1-3
ASSFSRGNTIY
>TRBV18|TRBJ2-7
ASSRTTAGAYEQY
>TRBV6-5|TRBJ2-7
ASSPRGIHTGEQY
>TRBV7-9|TRBJ1-2
ASRNSGTNYGYT
>TRBV7-9|TRBJ1-1
ASSSDRGHTEAF
>TRBV18|TRBJ1-2
ASSPAATPDPYGYT
>TRBV2|TRBJ1-3
ASSPSGHRSGNTIY